The rows below give T cell receptor beta chains drawn from one sample of a study of identical twins. TCRdb called the 5' RACE reads again in MiXCR, with one record for every CDR3 protein. This sample has hundreds of thousands of distinct CDR3 sequences; about 7.5% occur once, and the top ten carry around 2.1%. The data also belong to a second study, concerning yellow fever vaccine responses in identical twins.

Sequencing input: memory (CD45RO+) T cells sorted from blood. All receptors derive from a young woman in good health. CDR3s leave out the opening cysteine and the closing phenylalanine or tryptophan. Fields, in order: J gene, V gene, CDR3 protein.

j_gene: TRBJ2-7; v_gene: TRBV4-2; CDR3aa: ASSQDIPLAGGSYEQY
j_gene: TRBJ2-3; v_gene: TRBV5-1; CDR3aa: ASSGGLAGATSTDTQY
j_gene: TRBJ2-5; v_gene: TRBV6-1; CDR3aa: ASSPRPRETQY
j_gene: TRBJ2-5; v_gene: TRBV11-1; CDR3aa: ASSGPGLAVGGYQETQY
j_gene: TRBJ2-7; v_gene: TRBV5-1; CDR3aa: ASSFGLTGSYEQY
j_gene: TRBJ2-1; v_gene: TRBV11-1; CDR3aa: ASTFSGLAGADKTKNEQF
j_gene: TRBJ1-3; v_gene: TRBV7-2; CDR3aa: ASSLVRGGGDTIY
j_gene: TRBJ1-2; v_gene: TRBV12-3/TRBV12-4; CDR3aa: ASREGGLVGYT
j_gene: TRBJ2-1; v_gene: TRBV2; CDR3aa: ASSTPGQYNEQF
j_gene: TRBJ2-5; v_gene: TRBV15; CDR3aa: ATSREWTTQETQY
j_gene: TRBJ2-5; v_gene: TRBV9; CDR3aa: ASSLWIPGLAGQETQY
j_gene: TRBJ2-1; v_gene: TRBV24-1; CDR3aa: ATSEGSGYNEQF
j_gene: TRBJ2-4; v_gene: TRBV5-6; CDR3aa: ASSLTILATKNIQY
j_gene: TRBJ2-1; v_gene: TRBV28; CDR3aa: ASRKGKPNEQF
j_gene: TRBJ1-4; v_gene: TRBV4-3; CDR3aa: ASSQMDGTNEKLF
j_gene: TRBJ2-5; v_gene: TRBV5-1; CDR3aa: ASSLEGQWAGKTQY
j_gene: TRBJ1-2; v_gene: TRBV7-9; CDR3aa: ASSLGEGVRGYT
j_gene: TRBJ2-7; v_gene: TRBV7-2; CDR3aa: ASSLAFGYEQY
j_gene: TRBJ2-1; v_gene: TRBV5-6; CDR3aa: ASSSPIVPHNEQF
j_gene: TRBJ1-1; v_gene: TRBV4-2; CDR3aa: ASSQGAITEAF
j_gene: TRBJ2-2; v_gene: TRBV27; CDR3aa: ASSSFLGLPNTGELF
j_gene: TRBJ1-1; v_gene: TRBV12-3/TRBV12-4; CDR3aa: ASSLGGEAF
j_gene: TRBJ2-3; v_gene: TRBV3-1; CDR3aa: ASSPRTGGLGAQY
j_gene: TRBJ2-5; v_gene: TRBV7-2; CDR3aa: ASSQGTTQETQY
j_gene: TRBJ2-1; v_gene: TRBV28; CDR3aa: ASSMPGQGSSEQF
j_gene: TRBJ2-1; v_gene: TRBV20-1; CDR3aa: SASLRDEQF
j_gene: TRBJ2-5; v_gene: TRBV5-5; CDR3aa: ASSWEGRGVQAQY
j_gene: TRBJ2-1; v_gene: TRBV3-1; CDR3aa: ASSLGLAGGGEQF
j_gene: TRBJ2-3; v_gene: TRBV12-3/TRBV12-4; CDR3aa: ASSSSGTSLVKDTQY
j_gene: TRBJ2-5; v_gene: TRBV3-1; CDR3aa: ASSQDLAGKLETQY
j_gene: TRBJ2-7; v_gene: TRBV3-1; CDR3aa: ASSHRREQY
j_gene: TRBJ2-3; v_gene: TRBV6-2/TRBV6-3; CDR3aa: ASSYQGADSDTQY
j_gene: TRBJ1-1; v_gene: TRBV25-1; CDR3aa: ASSESGPGIEAF
j_gene: TRBJ1-2; v_gene: TRBV7-2; CDR3aa: ASAFAGQRYRYT
j_gene: TRBJ2-1; v_gene: TRBV6-2/TRBV6-3; CDR3aa: ASRQFNEQF
j_gene: TRBJ2-5; v_gene: TRBV12-5; CDR3aa: ASGFRETQY
j_gene: TRBJ2-1; v_gene: TRBV2; CDR3aa: ASSVFEGEQF
j_gene: TRBJ1-2; v_gene: TRBV5-1; CDR3aa: ASSLVGRGTYGYT
j_gene: TRBJ1-1; v_gene: TRBV7-8; CDR3aa: ASSFGGTPAF
j_gene: TRBJ1-5; v_gene: TRBV20-1; CDR3aa: SAHRTGNQPQH
j_gene: TRBJ2-3; v_gene: TRBV2; CDR3aa: ASSGDARTDTQY